The present T cell receptor (beta chain) was sequenced within a study of shared clonotypes between healthy human individuals (dated by TCRdb to 2019 to 2021). Notes on the research overall: Three men and two women, aged 18 to 49 years, made up the cohort. To increase sequencing depth and limit assay-specific biases, different laboratories used diverse techniques to prepare libraries and sequence TCR repertoires. Between about 0.85 and 8.9 billion PBMCs per donor were obtained by leukapheresis. Blood TCR repertoires of several healthy adults were deeply sequenced to estimate repertoire size and the extent of clonotype sharing between individuals. Per donor, three plates each were used for CD4 naive and CD4 memory, two for CD8 naive, and one for CD8 memory. Points the paper makes about the study in general: When four donors were compared, the shared fraction of clonotypes was roughly 4.8% for naive CD4, around 4% for naive CD8, more than 2% for memory CD4, and 0.35% to 0.4% for memory CD8. Pairwise subsampling led to the expectation that sequencing depth would affect the degree of clonotype sharing among donors. Clonotypes shared by all four sorted-subset donors showed higher generation probabilities than non-shared clonotypes. Only blood was sampled, and tissue TCR repertoires likely differ from those in blood. The small number of donors limited the genetic and exposure-history diversity represented. Larger estimated clonotype richness was generally found for naive subsets than for memory subsets. Incomplete sequencing was indicated by rarefaction of sorted-subset datasets, despite the large sequencing depth.

Healthy HIV-negative adults with no recently reported acute infections or vaccinations were included as donors. All donors were Caucasian adults living in Nashville, Tennessee, USA. Magnetic negative selection was used to enrich CD4+ T cells, after which naive cells were positively selected on CD45RA and the negative fraction became the memory subset. Blood was obtained by leukapheresis, after which PBMCs were separated by Ficoll-Histopaque density gradient centrifugation and cryopreserved in liquid nitrogen vapor phase. Purity and quantity of every magnetically sorted T cell population were checked by analytical flow cytometry. Each sorted fraction had its genomic DNA isolated and then quantified by UV absorbance on a Nanodrop 2000c. Remarks on this clone: This receptor's antigen is unknown. Within one base of it there is no much larger clone, and no base qualities were kept.

Trimming at the junction amounts to 0 bases on V and 5 bases on J, and the germline ends lie 11 bases apart. The CDR3 sequence holds 14 residues, the cysteine and phenylalanine included. CDR3 DNA only is kept here, 42 bases in frame from base 1. For CDR1 and CDR2, the germline V gene lists SGHRS and YFSETQ. TCR CDR3 regions were amplified from genomic DNA by multiplex PCR using the deep immunoSEQ assay. Extracted genomic DNA from each cell subset was spread evenly across all wells of several immunoSEQ 96-well plates, with each plate serving as a replicate. Each replicate PCR for sorted subsets received 200 ng genomic DNA, equal to roughly 30,000 T cell genomes. Purified libraries were quantified with a Qubit 3.0 fluorometer, sized on a Bioanalyzer 2100, and re-quantified with the KAPA Library Quantification kit. Each immunoSEQ 96-well plate was sequenced on its own single-read 150-cycle Illumina NextSeq 550 flow cell. In the authors' own workflow: Because the immunoSEQ output included only junctional sequences and no quality scores, the filtering could not be the same as the filtering used for full-length reads. Sequences were annotated with PyIR, a Python wrapper for IgBLAST v1.9, using IMGT germline references to assign V/J genes and CDR3. Reads were filtered out if the reads had weak V/J assignments (E-value above 1e-6), no CDR3, stop codons, out-of-frame junctions, or ambiguous translated residues. V3J clonotypes were defined as sequences sharing the same inferred V gene, J gene, and CDR3 amino acid sequence. Percentage overlap between repertoires was calculated by dividing the number of shared unique clonotypes by the size of the smaller repertoire. Three approaches were used to assess repertoire richness: RTK rarefaction, the Chao1 estimator, and Recon v2.1 estimates of unobserved clonotypes. For all TCRbeta clonotypes obtained by the gDNA method from a handful of donors, generation probabilities were computed with OLGA. The table comes from immuneACCESS by way of TCRdb, which keeps in-frame sequences with V and J called. Part of the clones is missing from these tables; in studies checked, under half for an unresolved V gene and the rest for unknown reasons. The V and J calls and clone size were taken over from that table, and D and trimming were inferred from the DNA. The sample includes about 2.4 million clones, with roughly 93% observed a single time. The top ten clones comprise 0.36% of the sample.

This TCR derives from a man aged 18-30 years in good health. Some clones in this sample may be carry-over from other donors' samples. In this chain, TRBV5-1 is recombined with TRBJ2-5, with a weak D call of TRBD2 (5 bases match). Sequencing was carried out using naive CD4+ T cells from PBMCs. The cell subset or site tag for this specimen amounts to: CD45RA+ positively selected. The CDR3 is CASSLGEGTETQYF. The sequenced DNA: TGCGCCAGCAGCTTGGGAGAGGGAACGGAGACCCAGTACTTC.